A selection of T cell receptor beta chains follows, all from one sample in a study of cytomegalovirus exposure and HLA in healthy donors. Assay: immunoSEQ multiplex PCR; the TCRdb copy retains only in-frame clones and omits some. The sample holds 180,000 or so clones, approximately 67% seen once. Input material: PBMCs. These receptors were obtained from a middle-aged man in good health and CMV-seronegative. CDR3s include the opening cysteine and the closing phenylalanine or tryptophan. A D gene is named only where the DNA matches it firmly. For some rows the clone size is stated as once, few or many, or as a class when expanded; others skip it.

CASRALQELRTQYF | TGTGCCAGTAGGGCCTTACAGGAATTAAGGACCCAGTACTTC | . | . | TRBJ2-5 | TRBV19
CSVEGGPGTRRNIQYF | TGCAGCGTTGAGGGGGGTCCCGGGACCCGGAGGAACATTCAGTACTTC | few | . | TRBJ2-4 | TRBV29-1
CASSRTYEQYF | TGTGCCAGCAGTCGTACCTACGAGCAGTACTTC | . | . | TRBJ2-7 | TRBV28
CASSLESGGGSGEKLFF | TGTGCCAGCAGCCTAGAAAGCGGAGGGGGCAGTGGCGAAAAACTGTTTTTT | few | TRBD1 | TRBJ1-4 | TRBV7-9
CASRAQDSGNTIYF | TGCGCCAGCAGGGCGCAGGACTCTGGAAACACCATATATTTT | . | . | TRBJ1-3 | TRBV5-1
CASSLGGNTGELFF | TGTGCCAGCAGCCTCGGGGGGAACACCGGGGAGCTGTTTTTT | . | . | TRBJ2-2 | TRBV6-4
CASSPGQRRGWNSPLHF | TGTGCCAGCAGCCCTGGACAGCGTAGAGGGTGGAATTCACCCCTCCACTTT | . | . | TRBJ1-6 | TRBV7-6
CASSYLGGGSNQPQHF | TGTGCCAGCAGTTATCTAGGGGGGGGTAGCAATCAGCCCCAGCATTTT | . | . | TRBJ1-5 | TRBV28
CACTGLAGGPYTGELFF | TGTGCCTGTACGGGACTAGCGGGGGGGCCGTACACCGGGGAGCTGTTTTTT | . | TRBD2 | TRBJ2-2 | TRBV30
CASSFVAGQETQYF | TGTGCCAGCAGTTTTGTGGCGGGACAAGAGACCCAGTACTTC | few | . | TRBJ2-5 | TRBV7-6
CASSPRTGTDTQYF | TGTGCCAGCAGTCCAAGGACAGGCACAGATACGCAGTATTTT | . | . | TRBJ2-3 | TRBV28
CASNAGINTGELFF | TGTGCCAGTAATGCAGGGATAAACACCGGGGAGCTGTTTTTT | few | . | TRBJ2-2 | TRBV19
CASSLGSGLNYGYTF | TGTGCCAGCAGCTTAGGTTCAGGCTTAAACTATGGCTACACCTTC | once | . | TRBJ1-2 | TRBV11-2
CASREDMRNTIYF | TGTGCCAGCAGAGAGGACATGCGGAACACCATATATTTT | . | . | TRBJ1-3 | TRBV2
CASSEDPGLALPSTDTQYF | TGTGCCAGCAGTGAAGATCCCGGACTAGCGTTACCAAGCACAGATACGCAGTATTTT | few | TRBD2 | TRBJ2-3 | TRBV2
CASSYSGTGANEKLFF | TGTGCCAGCAGTTACTCGGGGACAGGGGCTAATGAAAAACTGTTTTTT | . | TRBD1 | TRBJ1-4 | TRBV6-5
CASSQEMAGPYQETQYF | TGCGCCAGCAGCCAAGAAATGGCAGGGCCGTACCAAGAGACCCAGTACTTC | . | . | TRBJ2-5 | TRBV4-1
CASSLLGRTGDQPQHF | TGTGCCAGCAGTTTATTAGGTAGGACAGGAGATCAGCCCCAGCATTTT | . | TRBD1 | TRBJ1-5 | TRBV28
CASSPEGNYGYTF | TGTGCCAGCTCACCGGAGGGTAACTATGGCTACACCTTC | . | . | TRBJ1-2 | TRBV18
CATSRGLRPMTKQNEQFF | TGTGCCACCAGCAGAGGTCTACGCCCCATGACCAAACAGAATGAGCAGTTCTTC | . | . | TRBJ2-1 | TRBV15
CASSLAPAEGPLHF | TGTGCCAGCAGCTTGGCCCCGGCGGAGGGACCCCTCCACTTT | . | . | TRBJ1-6 | TRBV5-5
CATSGLDLQGAHNSPLHF | TGTGCCACCAGTGGCCTGGACCTACAGGGGGCCCATAATTCACCCCTCCACTTT | . | TRBD1 | TRBJ1-6 | TRBV15
CATRRDRGQYNEQFF | TGTGCCACCAGGAGGGACAGGGGGCAATACAATGAGCAGTTCTTC | few | TRBD1 | TRBJ2-1 | TRBV15
CASSKAARFQETQYF | TGTGCCAGCAGCAAAGCCGCCCGGTTCCAAGAGACCCAGTACTTC | once | . | TRBJ2-5 | TRBV21-1
CASSSWTGGTEAFF | TGTGCCAGCAGTTCCTGGACAGGAGGCACTGAAGCTTTCTTT | . | TRBD1 | TRBJ1-1 | TRBV6-5
CASSFLGQQETQYF | TGTGCCAGCAGCTTCCTTGGACAGCAGGAGACCCAGTACTTC | . | . | TRBJ2-5 | TRBV5-5
CASSFFSGDYNEQFF | TGTGCCAGCAGCTTCTTTAGCGGGGACTACAATGAGCAGTTCTTC | . | TRBD2 | TRBJ2-1 | TRBV5-4
CASTRTGGKYNSPLHF | TGTGCCAGTACCAGAACAGGGGGTAAATATAATTCACCCCTCCACTTT | . | TRBD1 | TRBJ1-6 | TRBV19
CASSLAGFSSYEQYF | TGTGCCAGCAGCTTAGCGGGATTCTCCTCCTACGAGCAGTACTTC | . | TRBD2 | TRBJ2-7 | TRBV5-4
CASSIPRDSRSGNTIYF | TGTGCCAGTAGTATTCCTCGGGACTCACGCTCTGGAAACACCATATATTTT | . | . | TRBJ1-3 | TRBV19
CASSLVLAGVLTTDTQYF | TGTGCCAGCAGCTTAGTCCTAGCGGGCGTCCTTACCACAGATACGCAGTATTTT | once | TRBD2 | TRBJ2-3 | TRBV7-9
CATSGGQAGNTIYF | TGTGCCACCAGCGGGGGACAGGCTGGAAACACCATATATTTT | once | TRBD1 | TRBJ1-3 | TRBV15
CSAWDSFDEQFF | TGCAGCGCCTGGGACAGCTTCGATGAGCAGTTCTTC | . | TRBD1 | TRBJ2-1 | TRBV29-1
CASHGSTGVPQETQYF | TGTGCCAGCCACGGATCGACAGGGGTCCCCCAAGAGACCCAGTACTTC | few | TRBD1 | TRBJ2-5 | TRBV2
CASSKDLRGAGCNQPQHF | TGTGCCAGCAGCAAAGACCTTCGGGGGGCGGGCTGCAATCAGCCCCAGCATTTT | . | . | TRBJ1-5 | TRBV21-1
CASSLVDSGGFSYNEQFF | TGTGCCAGCAGCTTAGTGGATAGCGGGGGTTTCTCCTACAATGAGCAGTTCTTC | . | TRBD2 | TRBJ2-1 | TRBV11-2
CASGPRQSYNEQFF | TGTGCCAGCGGCCCACGACAGAGCTACAATGAGCAGTTCTTC | few | . | TRBJ2-1 | TRBV6-1
CASSSRLAGGTDTQYF | TGTGCCAGCAGCTCTCGACTAGCGGGGGGCACAGATACGCAGTATTTT | . | TRBD2 | TRBJ2-3 | TRBV7-8
CASSSRRNTGELFF | TGTGCCAGCAGTTCGCGGAGGAACACCGGGGAGCTGTTTTTT | few | . | TRBJ2-2 | TRBV27
CASSGQVFGELFF | TGTGCCAGCAGTGGCCAGGTTTTCGGGGAGCTGTTTTTT | . | . | TRBJ2-2 | TRBV2